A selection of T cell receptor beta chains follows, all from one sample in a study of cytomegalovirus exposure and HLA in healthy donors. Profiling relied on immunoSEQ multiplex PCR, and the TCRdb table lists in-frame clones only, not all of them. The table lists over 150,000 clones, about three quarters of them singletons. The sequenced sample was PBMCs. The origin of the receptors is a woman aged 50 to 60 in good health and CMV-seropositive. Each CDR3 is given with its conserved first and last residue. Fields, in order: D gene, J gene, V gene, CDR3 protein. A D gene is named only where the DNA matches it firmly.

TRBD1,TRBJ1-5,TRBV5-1,CASSSGQGDQPQHF
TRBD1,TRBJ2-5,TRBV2,CASSPYRAGGETQYF
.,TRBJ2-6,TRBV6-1,CASSEGSFGANVLTF
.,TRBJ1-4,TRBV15,CATSRSRARDEKLFF
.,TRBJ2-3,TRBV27,CASSLFTGHTLDPATDTQYF
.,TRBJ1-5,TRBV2,CASTREGQVNQPQHF
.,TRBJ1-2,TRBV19,CASSIRGEDGYTF
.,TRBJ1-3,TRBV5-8,CASSSTVSGNTIYF
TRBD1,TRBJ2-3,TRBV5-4,CASSLDPTGEDTQYF
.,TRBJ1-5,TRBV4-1,CASSQGPNQPQHF
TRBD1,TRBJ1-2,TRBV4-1,CASSHRNRGGGNYGYTF
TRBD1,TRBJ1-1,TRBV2,CASSERTGGTEAFF
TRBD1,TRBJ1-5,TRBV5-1,CASSPGGASNQPQHF
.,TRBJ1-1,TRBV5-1,CASREDGSNTEAFF